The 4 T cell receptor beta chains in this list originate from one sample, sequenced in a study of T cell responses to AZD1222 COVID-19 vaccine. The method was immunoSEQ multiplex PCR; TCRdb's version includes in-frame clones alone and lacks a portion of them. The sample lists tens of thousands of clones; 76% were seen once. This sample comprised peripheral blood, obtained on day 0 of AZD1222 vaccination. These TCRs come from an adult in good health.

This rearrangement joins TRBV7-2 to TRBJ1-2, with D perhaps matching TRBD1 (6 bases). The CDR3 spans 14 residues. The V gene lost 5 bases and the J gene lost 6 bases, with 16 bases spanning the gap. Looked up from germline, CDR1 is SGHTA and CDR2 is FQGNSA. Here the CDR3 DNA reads TGTGCCAGCAGCCAAGGGCAGGAGGGGGATGGCTACACCTTC. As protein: CASSQGQEGDGYTF.

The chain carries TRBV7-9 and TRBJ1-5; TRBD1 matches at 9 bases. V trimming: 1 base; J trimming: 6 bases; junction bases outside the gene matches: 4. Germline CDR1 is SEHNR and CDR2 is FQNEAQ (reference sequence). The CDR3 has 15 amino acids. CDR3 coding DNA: TGTGCCAGCAGCTTAGATGGGACAGGGAGTCAGCCCCAGCATTTT. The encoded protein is CASSLDGTGSQPQHF.

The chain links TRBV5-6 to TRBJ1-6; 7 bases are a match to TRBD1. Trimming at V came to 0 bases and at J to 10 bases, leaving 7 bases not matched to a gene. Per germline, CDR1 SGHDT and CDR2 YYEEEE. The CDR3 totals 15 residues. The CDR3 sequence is CASSLVGRGNSPLHF. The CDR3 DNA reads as TGTGCCAGCAGCTTGGTCGGCAGGGGGAACTCACCCCTCCACTTT.

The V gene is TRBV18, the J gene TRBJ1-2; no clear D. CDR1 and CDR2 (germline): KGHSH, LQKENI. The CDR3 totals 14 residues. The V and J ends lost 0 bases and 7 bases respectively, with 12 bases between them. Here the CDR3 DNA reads TGTGCCAGCTCACCACCGGCCCTCCCCGGTGGCTACACCTTC. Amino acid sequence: CASSPPALPGGYTF. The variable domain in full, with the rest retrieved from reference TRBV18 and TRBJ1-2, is NAGVMQNPRHLVRRRGQEARLRCSPMKGHSHVYWYRQLPEEGLKFMVYLQKENIIDESGMPKERFSAEFPKEGPSILRIQQVVRGDSAAYFCASSPPALPGGYTFGSGTRLTVV.